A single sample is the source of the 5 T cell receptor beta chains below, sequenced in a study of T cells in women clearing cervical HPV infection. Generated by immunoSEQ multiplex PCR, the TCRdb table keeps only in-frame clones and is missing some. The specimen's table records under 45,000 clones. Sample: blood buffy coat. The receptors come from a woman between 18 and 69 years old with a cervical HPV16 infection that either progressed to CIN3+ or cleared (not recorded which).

CDR3 residues: CASSELAGETDTQYF. CDR3 DNA, as far as it was read: TGTGCCAGCAGTGAACTAGCGGGAGAGACAGATACG. The chain joins TRBV28 to TRBJ2-3; 11 bases are a match to TRBD2. The read terminates 3 residues ahead of where the CDR3 ends, so the germline J gene completes it. Germline V gene data show CDR1 as MDHEN and CDR2 as SYDVKM. The length of the CDR3 is 15 residues. The V and J ends lost 5 bases and 3 bases, in that order; junction bases with no gene match: 4.

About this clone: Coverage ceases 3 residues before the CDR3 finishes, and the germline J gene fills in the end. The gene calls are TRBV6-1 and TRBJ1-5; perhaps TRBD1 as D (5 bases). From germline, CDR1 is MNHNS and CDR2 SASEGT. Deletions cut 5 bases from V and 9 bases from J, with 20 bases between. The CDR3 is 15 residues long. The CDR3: CASSKGRGGERPQHF. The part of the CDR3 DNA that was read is TGTGCCAGCAGTAAAGGGAGGGGAGGGGAGCGGCCC.

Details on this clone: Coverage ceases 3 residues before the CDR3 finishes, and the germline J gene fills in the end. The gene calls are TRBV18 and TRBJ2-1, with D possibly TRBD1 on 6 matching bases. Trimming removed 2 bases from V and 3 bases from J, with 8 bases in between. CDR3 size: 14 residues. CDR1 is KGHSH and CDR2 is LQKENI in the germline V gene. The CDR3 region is CASSPKTGYNEQFF. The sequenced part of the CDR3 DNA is TGTGCCAGCTCACCAAAGACAGGCTACAATGAG.

CDR3 DNA, as far as it was read: TGTGCCAGCAGCGCCTACGTCTCCCACACAGATACG. It specifies CASSAYVSHTDT. The whole CDR3 region reads CASSAYVSHTDTQYF. The V call is TRBV2, the J call TRBJ2-3, with D unresolved. The DNA ends 3 residues before the CDR3 does, and the rest of the CDR3 is filled in from the germline J gene. Trimming took 6 bases from V and 2 from J, leaving 15 bases between them. Looked up from germline, CDR1 is SNHLY and CDR2 is FYNNEI. The CDR3 is 15 amino acids.

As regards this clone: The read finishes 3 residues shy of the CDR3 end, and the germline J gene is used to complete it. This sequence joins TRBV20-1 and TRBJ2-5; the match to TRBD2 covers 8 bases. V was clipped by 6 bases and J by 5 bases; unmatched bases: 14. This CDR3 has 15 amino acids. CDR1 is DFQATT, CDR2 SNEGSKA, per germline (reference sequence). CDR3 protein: CSATPPSGRGETQYF. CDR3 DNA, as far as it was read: TGCAGTGCCACCCCCCCCAGCGGGAGAGGGGAGACC.